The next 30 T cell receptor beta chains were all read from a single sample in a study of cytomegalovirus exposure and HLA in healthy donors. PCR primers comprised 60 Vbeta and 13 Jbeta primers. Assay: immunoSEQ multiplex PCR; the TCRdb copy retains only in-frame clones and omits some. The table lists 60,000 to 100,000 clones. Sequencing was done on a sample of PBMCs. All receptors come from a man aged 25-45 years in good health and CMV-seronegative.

The CDR3 DNA reads as TGTGCCAGTAGTATAGATCTGGAGGAATGGGACACTGAAGCTTTCTTT. Its translation: CASSIDLEEWDTEAFF. The rearrangement uses TRBV19 and TRBJ1-1; no clear D gene. CDR1 LNHDA and CDR2 SQIVND come from the germline V gene (reference sequence). The V end lost 0 bases, the J end lost 3 bases, and 14 bases lay between the germline ends. There are 16 residues in the CDR3.

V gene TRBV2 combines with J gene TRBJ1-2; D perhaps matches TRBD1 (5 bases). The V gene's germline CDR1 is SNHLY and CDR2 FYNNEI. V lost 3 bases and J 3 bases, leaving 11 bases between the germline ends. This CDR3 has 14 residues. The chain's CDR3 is CASSDDSSYYGYTF. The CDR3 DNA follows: TGTGCCAGCAGTGACGACAGCTCATACTATGGCTACACCTTC.

The CDR3 protein is CASSLGLAGNNEQFF. CDR3 bases: TGCGCCAGCAGCTTGGGACTAGCGGGGAACAATGAGCAGTTCTTC. The chain has TRBV5-1 and TRBJ2-1; 11 nucleotides match TRBD2. CDR3 size: 15 residues. The J segment lost 5 bases and the V segment lost 0 bases, leaving 1 base of the junction unmatched. CDR1 is SGHRS and CDR2 is YFSETQ in the germline V gene.

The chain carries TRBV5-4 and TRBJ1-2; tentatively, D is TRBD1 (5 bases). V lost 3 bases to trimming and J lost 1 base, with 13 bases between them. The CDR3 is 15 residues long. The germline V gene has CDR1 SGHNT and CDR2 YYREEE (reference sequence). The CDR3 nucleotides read TGTGCCAGCAGCTCCCGGACACGACTTAACTATGGCTACACCTTC. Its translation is CASSSRTRLNYGYTF. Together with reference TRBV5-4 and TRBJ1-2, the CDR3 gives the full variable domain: ETGVTQSPTHLIKTRGQQVTLRCSSQSGHNTVSWYQQALGQGPQFIFQYYREEENGRGNFPPRFSGLQFPNYSSELNVNALELDDSALYLCASSSRTRLNYGYTFGSGTRLTVV.

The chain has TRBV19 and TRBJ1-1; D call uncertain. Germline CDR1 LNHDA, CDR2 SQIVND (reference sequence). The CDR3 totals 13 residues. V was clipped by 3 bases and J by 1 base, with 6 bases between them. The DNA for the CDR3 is TGTGCCAGTAGTATTCCAGAGAACACTGAAGCTTTCTTT. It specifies CASSIPENTEAFF.

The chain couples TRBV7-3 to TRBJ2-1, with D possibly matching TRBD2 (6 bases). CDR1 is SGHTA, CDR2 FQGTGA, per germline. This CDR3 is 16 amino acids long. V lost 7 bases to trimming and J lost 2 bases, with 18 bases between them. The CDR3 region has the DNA TGTGCCAGCAACGACCTGCTAGCGCGGGCCTACAATGAGCAGTTCTTC. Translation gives CASNDLLARAYNEQFF.

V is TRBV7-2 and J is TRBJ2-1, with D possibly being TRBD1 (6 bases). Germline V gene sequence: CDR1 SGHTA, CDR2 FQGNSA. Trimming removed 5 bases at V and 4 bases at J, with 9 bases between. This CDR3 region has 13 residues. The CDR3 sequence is CASSLGQYNEQFF. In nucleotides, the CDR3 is TGTGCCAGCAGCCTCGGACAGTACAATGAGCAGTTCTTC.

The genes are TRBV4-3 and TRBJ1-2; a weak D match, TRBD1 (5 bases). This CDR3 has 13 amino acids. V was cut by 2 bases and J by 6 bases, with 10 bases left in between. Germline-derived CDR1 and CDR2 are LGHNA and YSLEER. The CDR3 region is CASSQQGGDGYTF. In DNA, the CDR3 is TGCGCCAGCAGCCAACAGGGTGGAGATGGCTACACCTTC.

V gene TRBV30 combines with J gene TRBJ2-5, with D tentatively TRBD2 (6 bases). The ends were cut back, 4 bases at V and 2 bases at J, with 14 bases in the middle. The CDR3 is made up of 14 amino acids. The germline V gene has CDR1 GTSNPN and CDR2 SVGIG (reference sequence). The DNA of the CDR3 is TGTGCCTGGAATCGGGACTTAATTCAAGAGACCCAGTACTTC. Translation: CAWNRDLIQETQYF. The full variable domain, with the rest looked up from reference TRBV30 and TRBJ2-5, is SQTIHQWPATLVQPVGSPLSLECTVEGTSNPNLYWYRQAAGRGLQLLFYSVGIGQISSEVPQNLSASRPQDRQFILSSKKLLLSDSGFYLCAWNRDLIQETQYFGPGTRLLVL.

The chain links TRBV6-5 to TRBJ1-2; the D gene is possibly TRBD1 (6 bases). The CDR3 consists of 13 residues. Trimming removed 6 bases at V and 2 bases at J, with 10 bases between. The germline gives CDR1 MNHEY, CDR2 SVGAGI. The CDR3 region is CASSMTGNYGYTF. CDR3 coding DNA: TGTGCCAGCAGCATGACAGGAAACTATGGCTACACCTTC.

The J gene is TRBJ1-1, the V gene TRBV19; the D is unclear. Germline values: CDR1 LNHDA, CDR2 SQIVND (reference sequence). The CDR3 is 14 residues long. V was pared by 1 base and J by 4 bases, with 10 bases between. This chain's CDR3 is CASSIVAGITEAFF. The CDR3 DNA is TGTGCCAGTAGTATAGTAGCGGGGATCACTGAAGCTTTCTTT.

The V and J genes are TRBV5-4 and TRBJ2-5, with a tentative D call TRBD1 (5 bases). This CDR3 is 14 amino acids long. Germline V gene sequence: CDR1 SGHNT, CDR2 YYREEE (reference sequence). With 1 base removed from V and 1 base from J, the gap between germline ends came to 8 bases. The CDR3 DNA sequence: TGTGCCAGCAGCTTGTACAGGTTCCAAGAGACCCAGTACTTC. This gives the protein CASSLYRFQETQYF.

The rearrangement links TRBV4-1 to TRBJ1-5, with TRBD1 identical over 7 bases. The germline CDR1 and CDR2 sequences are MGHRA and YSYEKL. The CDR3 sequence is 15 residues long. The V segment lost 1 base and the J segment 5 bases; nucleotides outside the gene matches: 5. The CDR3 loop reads CASSQGTGWDQPQHF. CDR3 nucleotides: TGCGCCAGCAGCCAAGGGACAGGTTGGGATCAGCCCCAGCATTTT.

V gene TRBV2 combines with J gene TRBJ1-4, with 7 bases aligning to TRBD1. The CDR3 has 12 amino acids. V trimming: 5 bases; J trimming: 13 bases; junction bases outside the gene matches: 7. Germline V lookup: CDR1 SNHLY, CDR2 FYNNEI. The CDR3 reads CASSTTGTALFF. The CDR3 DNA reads TGTGCCAGCAGTACTACCGGGACAGCACTGTTTTTT.

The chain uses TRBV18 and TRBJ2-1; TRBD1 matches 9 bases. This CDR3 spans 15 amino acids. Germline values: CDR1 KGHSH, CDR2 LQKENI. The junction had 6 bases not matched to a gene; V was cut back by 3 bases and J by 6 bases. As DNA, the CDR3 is TGTGCCAGCTCACCTGGGACAGGGTCAATCAATGAGCAGTTCTTC. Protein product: CASSPGTGSINEQFF. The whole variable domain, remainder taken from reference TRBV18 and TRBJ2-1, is NAGVMQNPRHLVRRRGQEARLRCSPMKGHSHVYWYRQLPEEGLKFMVYLQKENIIDESGMPKERFSAEFPKEGPSILRIQQVVRGDSAAYFCASSPGTGSINEQFFGPGTRLTVL.

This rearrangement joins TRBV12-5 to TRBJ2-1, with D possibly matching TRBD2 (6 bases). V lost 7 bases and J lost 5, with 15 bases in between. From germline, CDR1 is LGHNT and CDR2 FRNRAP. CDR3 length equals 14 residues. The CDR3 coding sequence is TGTGCTAGTGCTCCGGCCCTAGCGAACAATGAGCAGTTCTTC. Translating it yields CASAPALANNEQFF.

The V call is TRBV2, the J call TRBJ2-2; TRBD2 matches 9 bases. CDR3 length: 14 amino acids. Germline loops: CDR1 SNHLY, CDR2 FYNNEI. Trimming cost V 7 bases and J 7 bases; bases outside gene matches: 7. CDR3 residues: CASKVAGEGGELFF. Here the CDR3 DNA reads TGTGCCAGCAAAGTAGCGGGGGAAGGCGGGGAGCTGTTTTTT.

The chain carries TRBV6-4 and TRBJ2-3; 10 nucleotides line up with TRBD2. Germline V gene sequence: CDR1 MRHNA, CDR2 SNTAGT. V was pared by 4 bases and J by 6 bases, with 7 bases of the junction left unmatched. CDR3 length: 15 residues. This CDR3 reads CASSARLAGSDTQYF. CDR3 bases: TGTGCCAGCAGTGCGCGACTAGCGGGCTCTGATACGCAGTATTTT.

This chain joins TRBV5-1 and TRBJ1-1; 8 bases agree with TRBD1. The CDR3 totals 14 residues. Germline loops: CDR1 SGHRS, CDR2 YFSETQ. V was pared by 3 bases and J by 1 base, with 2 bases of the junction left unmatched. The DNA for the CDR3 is TGCGCCAGCAGCTCCGGGACAGGGAACACTGAAGCTTTCTTT. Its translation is CASSSGTGNTEAFF.

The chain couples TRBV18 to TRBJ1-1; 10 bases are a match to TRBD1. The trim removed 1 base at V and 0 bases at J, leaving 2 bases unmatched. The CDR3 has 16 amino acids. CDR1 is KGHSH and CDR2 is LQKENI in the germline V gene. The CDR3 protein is CASSPRQGALNTEAFF. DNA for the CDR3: TGTGCCAGCTCACCACGACAGGGGGCCCTGAACACTGAAGCTTTCTTT.

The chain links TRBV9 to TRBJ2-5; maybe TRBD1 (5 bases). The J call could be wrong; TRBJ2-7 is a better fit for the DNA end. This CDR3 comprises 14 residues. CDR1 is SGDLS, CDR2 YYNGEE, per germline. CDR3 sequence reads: CASTPGHHSYEQYF. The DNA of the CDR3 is TGTGCCAGCACTCCCGGACACCACTCCTACGAGCAGTACTTC.

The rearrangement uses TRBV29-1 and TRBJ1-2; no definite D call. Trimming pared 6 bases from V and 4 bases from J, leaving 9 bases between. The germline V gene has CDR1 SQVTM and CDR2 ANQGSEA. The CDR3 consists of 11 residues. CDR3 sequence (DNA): TGCAGCGTCCGGGTCCCCTATGGCTACACCTTC. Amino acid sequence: CSVRVPYGYTF. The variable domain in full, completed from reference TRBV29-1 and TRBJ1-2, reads SAVISQKPSRDICQRGTSLTIQCQVDSQVTMMFWYRQQPGQSLTLIATANQGSEATYESGFVIDKFPISRPNLTFSTLTVSNMSPEDSSIYLCSVRVPYGYTFGSGTRLTVV.

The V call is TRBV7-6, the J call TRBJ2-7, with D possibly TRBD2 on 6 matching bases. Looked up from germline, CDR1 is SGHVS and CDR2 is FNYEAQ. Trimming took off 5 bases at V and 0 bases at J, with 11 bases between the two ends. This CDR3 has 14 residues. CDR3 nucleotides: TGTGCCAGCAGCCCGGGACTCCGCTCCTACGAGCAGTACTTC. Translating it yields CASSPGLRSYEQYF. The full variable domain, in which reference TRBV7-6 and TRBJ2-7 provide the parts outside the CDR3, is GAGVSQSPRYKVTKRGQDVALRCDPISGHVSLYWYRQALGQGPEFLTYFNYEAQQDKSGLPNDRFSAERPEGSISTLTIQRTEQRDSAMYRCASSPGLRSYEQYFGPGTRLTVT.

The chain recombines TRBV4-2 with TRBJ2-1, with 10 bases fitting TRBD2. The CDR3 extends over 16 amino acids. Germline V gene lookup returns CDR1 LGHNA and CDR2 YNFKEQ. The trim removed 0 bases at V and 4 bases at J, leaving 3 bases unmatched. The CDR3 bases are TGTGCCAGCAGCCAAGACGGGACTAGCGCTTACAATGAGCAGTTCTTC. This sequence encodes CASSQDGTSAYNEQFF.

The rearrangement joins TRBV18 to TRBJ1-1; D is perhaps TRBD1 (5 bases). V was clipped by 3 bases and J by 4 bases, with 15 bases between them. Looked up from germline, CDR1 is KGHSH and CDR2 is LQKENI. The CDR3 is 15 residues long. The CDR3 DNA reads TGTGCCAGCTCACCGGCAGGGCGGGGTAGCACTGAAGCTTTCTTT. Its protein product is CASSPAGRGSTEAFF. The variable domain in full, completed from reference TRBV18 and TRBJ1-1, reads NAGVMQNPRHLVRRRGQEARLRCSPMKGHSHVYWYRQLPEEGLKFMVYLQKENIIDESGMPKERFSAEFPKEGPSILRIQQVVRGDSAAYFCASSPAGRGSTEAFFGQGTRLTVV.

CDR3 region: CASSLFHLYTEAFF. The CDR3 nucleotides read TGTGCCAGCAGCTTGTTTCACCTATACACTGAAGCTTTCTTT. The genes are TRBV7-9 and TRBJ1-1; unclear D gene. The V and J ends lost 3 bases and 3 bases respectively, with 11 bases between them. This CDR3 has 14 amino acids. The germline gives CDR1 SEHNR, CDR2 FQNEAQ (reference sequence).

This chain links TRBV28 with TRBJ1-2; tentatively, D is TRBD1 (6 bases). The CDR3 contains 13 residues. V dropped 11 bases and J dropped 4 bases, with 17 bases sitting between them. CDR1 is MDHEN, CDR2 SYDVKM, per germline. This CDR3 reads CAGRGGRIYGYTF. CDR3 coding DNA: TGTGCCGGGAGGGGGGGTCGTATCTATGGCTACACCTTC.

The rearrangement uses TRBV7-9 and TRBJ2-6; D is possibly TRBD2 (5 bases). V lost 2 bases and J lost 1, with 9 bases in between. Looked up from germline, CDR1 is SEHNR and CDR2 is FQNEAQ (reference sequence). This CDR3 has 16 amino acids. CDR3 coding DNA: TGTGCCAGCAGCTTAATCCAGCGGTCTGGGGCCAACGTCCTGACTTTC. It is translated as CASSLIQRSGANVLTF.

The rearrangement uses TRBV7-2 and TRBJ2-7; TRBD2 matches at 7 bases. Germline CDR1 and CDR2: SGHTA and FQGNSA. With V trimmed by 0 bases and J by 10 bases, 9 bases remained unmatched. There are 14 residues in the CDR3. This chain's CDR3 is CASSLARASGAQYF. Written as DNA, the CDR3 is TGTGCCAGCAGCTTAGCGCGCGCTAGCGGAGCTCAGTACTTC.

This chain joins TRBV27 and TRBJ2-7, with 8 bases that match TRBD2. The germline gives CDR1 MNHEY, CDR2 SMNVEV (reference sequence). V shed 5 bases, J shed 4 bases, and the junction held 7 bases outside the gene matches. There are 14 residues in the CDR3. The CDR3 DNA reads TGTGCCAGCAGTCTAAAGCGGGGGAGTTACGAGCAGTACTTC. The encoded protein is CASSLKRGSYEQYF.